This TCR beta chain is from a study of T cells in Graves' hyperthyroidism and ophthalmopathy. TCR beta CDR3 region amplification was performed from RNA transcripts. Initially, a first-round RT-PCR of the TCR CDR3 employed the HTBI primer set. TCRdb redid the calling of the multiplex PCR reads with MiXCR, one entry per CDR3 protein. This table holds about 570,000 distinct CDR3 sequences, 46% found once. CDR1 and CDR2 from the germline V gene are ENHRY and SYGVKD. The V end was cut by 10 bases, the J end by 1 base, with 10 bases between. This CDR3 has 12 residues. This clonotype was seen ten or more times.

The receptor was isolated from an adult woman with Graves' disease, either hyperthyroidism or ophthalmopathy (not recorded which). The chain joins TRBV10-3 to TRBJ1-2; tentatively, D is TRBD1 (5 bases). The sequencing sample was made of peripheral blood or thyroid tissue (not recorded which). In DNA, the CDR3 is TGTGCCACCCGGGACCGTAACTATGGCTACACCTTC. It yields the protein CATRDRNYGYTF.